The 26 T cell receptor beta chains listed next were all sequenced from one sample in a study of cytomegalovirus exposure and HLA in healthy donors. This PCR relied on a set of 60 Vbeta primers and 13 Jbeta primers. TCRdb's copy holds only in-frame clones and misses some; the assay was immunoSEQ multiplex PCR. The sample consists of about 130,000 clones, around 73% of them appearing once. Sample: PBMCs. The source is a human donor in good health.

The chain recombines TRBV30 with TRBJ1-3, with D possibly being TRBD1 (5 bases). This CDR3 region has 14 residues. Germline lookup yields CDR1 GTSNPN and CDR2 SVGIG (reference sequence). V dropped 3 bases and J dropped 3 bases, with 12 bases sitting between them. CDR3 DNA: TGTGCCTGGAGGCACCAGGGTTTTGGAAACACCATATATTTT. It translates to CAWRHQGFGNTIYF.

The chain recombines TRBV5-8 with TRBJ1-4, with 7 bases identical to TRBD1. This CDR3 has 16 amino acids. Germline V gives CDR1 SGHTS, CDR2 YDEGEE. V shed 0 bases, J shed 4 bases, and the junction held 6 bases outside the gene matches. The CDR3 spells CASSLVGTALNEKLFF. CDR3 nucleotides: TGTGCCAGCAGCTTGGTGGGGACAGCTCTTAATGAAAAACTGTTTTTT.

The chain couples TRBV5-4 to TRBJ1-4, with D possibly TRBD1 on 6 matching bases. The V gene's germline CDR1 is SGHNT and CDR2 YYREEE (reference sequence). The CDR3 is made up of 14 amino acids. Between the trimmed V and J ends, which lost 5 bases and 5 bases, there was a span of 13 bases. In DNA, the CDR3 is TGTGCCAGCAGGACAGGAGGTTCGAATGAAAAACTGTTTTTT. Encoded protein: CASRTGGSNEKLFF.

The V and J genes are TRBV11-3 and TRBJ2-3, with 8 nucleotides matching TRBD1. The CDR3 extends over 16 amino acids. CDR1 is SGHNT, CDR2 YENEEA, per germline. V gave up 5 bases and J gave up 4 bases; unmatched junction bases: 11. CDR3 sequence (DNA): TGTGCCAGCAGCCAGGCAAGGGCCAGGGGGCCAGATACGCAGTATTTT. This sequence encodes CASSQARARGPDTQYF.

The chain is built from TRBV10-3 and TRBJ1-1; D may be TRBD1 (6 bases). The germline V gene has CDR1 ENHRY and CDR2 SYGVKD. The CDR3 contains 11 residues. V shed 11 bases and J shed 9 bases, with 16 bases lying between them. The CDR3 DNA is TGTGCCGTGTCCAGGGGTATCAAAGCTTTCTTT. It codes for CAVSRGIKAFF.

This CDR3 is CASSLQPQTGNQPQHF. The CDR3 nucleotides read TGTGCCAGTAGTCTCCAACCCCAGACGGGGAATCAGCCCCAGCATTTT. The rearrangement links TRBV19 to TRBJ1-5; D not certain. The V end lost 5 bases, the J end lost 4 bases, and 18 bases lay between the germline ends. From germline, CDR1 is LNHDA and CDR2 SQIVND (reference sequence). The CDR3 consists of 16 residues.

CDR3 sequence: CASSWGDRGLQETQYF. CDR3 nucleotides: TGTGCCAGCAGCTGGGGGGACAGGGGACTCCAAGAGACCCAGTACTTC. This chain joins TRBV7-9 and TRBJ2-5; 10 nucleotides agree with TRBD1. CDR3 length equals 16 residues. V lost 4 bases, J lost 1 base, and 6 bases stayed unmatched. Germline V gives CDR1 SEHNR, CDR2 FQNEAQ (reference sequence). The variable domain in full, with the rest retrieved from reference TRBV7-9 and TRBJ2-5, is DTGVSQNPRHKITKRGQNVTFRCDPISEHNRLYWYRQTLGQGPEFLTYFQNEAQLEKSRLLSDRFSAERPKGSFSTLEIQRTEQGDSAMYLCASSWGDRGLQETQYFGPGTRLLVL.

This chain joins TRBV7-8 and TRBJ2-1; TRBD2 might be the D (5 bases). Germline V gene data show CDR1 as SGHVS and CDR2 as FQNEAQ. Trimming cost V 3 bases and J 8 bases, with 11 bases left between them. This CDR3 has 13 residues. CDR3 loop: CASSFRVAHEQFF. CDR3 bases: TGTGCCAGCAGCTTCCGAGTAGCGCATGAGCAGTTCTTC.

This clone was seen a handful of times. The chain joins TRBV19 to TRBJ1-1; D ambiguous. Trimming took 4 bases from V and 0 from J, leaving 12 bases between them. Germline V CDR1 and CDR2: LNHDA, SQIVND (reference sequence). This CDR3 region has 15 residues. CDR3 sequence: CASSTRGQLNTEAFF. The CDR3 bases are TGTGCCAGTAGTACCAGAGGGCAGTTGAACACTGAAGCTTTCTTT.

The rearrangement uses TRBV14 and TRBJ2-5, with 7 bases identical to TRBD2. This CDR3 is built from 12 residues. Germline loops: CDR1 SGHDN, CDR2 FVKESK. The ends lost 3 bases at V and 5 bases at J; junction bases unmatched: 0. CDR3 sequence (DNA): TGTGCCAGCAGCCACGGGGGGGAGACCCAGTACTTC. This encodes CASSHGGETQYF.

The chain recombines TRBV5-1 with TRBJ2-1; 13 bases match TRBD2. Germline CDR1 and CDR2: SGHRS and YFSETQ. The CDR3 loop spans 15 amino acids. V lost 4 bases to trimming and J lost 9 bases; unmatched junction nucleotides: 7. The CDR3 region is CASSETTSGRVEQFF. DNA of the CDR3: TGCGCCAGCAGCGAGACCACTAGCGGGAGGGTTGAGCAGTTCTTC.

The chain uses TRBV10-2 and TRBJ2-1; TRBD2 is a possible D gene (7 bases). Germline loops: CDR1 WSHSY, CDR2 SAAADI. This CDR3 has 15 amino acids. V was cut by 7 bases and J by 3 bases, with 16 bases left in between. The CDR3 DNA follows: TGCGCCAGCACCGAAGGGGGGGAGGGCTACAATGAGCAGTTCTTC. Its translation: CASTEGGEGYNEQFF.

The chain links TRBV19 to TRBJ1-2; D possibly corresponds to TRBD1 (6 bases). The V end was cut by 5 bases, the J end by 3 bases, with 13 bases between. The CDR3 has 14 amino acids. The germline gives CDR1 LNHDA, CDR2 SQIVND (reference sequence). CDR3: CASSRTGFHYGYTF. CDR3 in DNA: TGTGCCAGTAGTCGAACAGGGTTTCACTATGGCTACACCTTC.

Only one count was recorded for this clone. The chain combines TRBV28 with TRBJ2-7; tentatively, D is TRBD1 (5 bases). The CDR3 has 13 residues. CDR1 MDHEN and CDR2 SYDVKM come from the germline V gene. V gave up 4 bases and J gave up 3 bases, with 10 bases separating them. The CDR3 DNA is TGTGCCAGCAGTTCAGGGCCCCTCTACGAGCAGTACTTC. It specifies CASSSGPLYEQYF. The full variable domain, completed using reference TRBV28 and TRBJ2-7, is DVKVTQSSRYLVKRTGEKVFLECVQDMDHENMFWYRQDPGLGLRLIYFSYDVKMKEKGDIPEGYSVSREKKERFSLILESASTNQTSMYLCASSSGPLYEQYFGPGTRLTVT.

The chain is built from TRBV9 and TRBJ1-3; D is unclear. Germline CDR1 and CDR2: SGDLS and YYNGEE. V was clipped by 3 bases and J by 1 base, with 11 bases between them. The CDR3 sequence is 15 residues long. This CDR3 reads CASSGGRISGNTIYF. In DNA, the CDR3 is TGTGCCAGCAGCGGCGGAAGGATTTCTGGAAACACCATATATTTT.

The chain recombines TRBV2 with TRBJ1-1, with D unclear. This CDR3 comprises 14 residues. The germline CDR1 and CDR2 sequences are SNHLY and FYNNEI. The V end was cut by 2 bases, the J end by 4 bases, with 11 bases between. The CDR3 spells CASSEHSLSTEAFF. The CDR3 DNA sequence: TGTGCCAGCAGTGAACACAGCCTGTCCACTGAAGCTTTCTTT.

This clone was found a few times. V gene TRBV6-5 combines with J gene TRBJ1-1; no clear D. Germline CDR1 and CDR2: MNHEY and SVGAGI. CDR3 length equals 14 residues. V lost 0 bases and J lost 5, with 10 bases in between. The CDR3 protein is CASSYSGRFTEAFF. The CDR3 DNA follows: TGTGCCAGCAGTTACTCGGGCAGGTTTACTGAAGCTTTCTTT.

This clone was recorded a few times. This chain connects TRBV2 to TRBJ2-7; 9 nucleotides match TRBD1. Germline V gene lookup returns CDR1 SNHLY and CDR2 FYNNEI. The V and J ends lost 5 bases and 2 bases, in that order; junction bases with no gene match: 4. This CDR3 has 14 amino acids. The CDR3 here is CASSMGQGTYEQYF. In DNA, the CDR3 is TGTGCCAGCAGTATGGGACAGGGAACCTACGAGCAGTACTTC. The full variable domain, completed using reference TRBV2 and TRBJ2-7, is EPEVTQTPSHQVTQMGQEVILRCVPISNHLYFYWYRQILGQKVEFLVSFYNNEISEKSEIFDDQFSVERPDGSNFTLKIRSTKLEDSAMYFCASSMGQGTYEQYFGPGTRLTVT.

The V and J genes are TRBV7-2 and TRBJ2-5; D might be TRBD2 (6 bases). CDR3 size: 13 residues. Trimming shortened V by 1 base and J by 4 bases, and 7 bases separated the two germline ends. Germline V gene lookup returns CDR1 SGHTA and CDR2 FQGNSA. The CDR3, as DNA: TGTGCCAGCAGCTTAGGCGGGACAGAGACCCAGTACTTC. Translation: CASSLGGTETQYF. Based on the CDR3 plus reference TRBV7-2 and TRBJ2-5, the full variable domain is GAGVSQSPSNKVTEKGKDVELRCDPISGHTALYWYRQSLGQGLEFLIYFQGNSAPDKSGLPSDRFSAERTGGSVSTLTIQRTQQEDSAVYLCASSLGGTETQYFGPGTRLLVL.

The CDR3 DNA sequence: TGTGCCAGCAGAAACTCGGGAGGGTCTGGTGGCTACACCTTC. Residues: CASRNSGGSGGYTF. The chain links TRBV6-5 to TRBJ1-2; no firm D call. The CDR3 covers 14 residues. Germline assignment: CDR1 MNHEY and CDR2 SVGAGI. Trimming shortened V by 6 bases and J by 7 bases, and 18 bases separated the two germline ends.

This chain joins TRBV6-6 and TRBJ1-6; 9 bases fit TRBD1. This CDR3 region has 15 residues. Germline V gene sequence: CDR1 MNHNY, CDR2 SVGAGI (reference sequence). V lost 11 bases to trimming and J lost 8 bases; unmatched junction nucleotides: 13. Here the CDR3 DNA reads TGTGCCTCCCAGCCCACAGGGGGCCTGCATTCACCCCTCCACTTT. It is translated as CASQPTGGLHSPLHF.

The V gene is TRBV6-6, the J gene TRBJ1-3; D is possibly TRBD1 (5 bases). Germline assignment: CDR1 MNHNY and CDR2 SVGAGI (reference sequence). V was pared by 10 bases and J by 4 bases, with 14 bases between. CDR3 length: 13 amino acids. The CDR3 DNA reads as TGTGCCACCGGGGGGATACAGGGAAACACCATATATTTT. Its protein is CATGGIQGNTIYF.

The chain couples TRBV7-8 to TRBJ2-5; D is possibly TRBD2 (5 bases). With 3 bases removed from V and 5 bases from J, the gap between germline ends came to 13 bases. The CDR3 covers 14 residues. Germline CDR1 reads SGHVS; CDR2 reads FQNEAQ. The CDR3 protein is CASSFLSTGETQYF. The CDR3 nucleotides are TGTGCCAGCAGCTTTCTGTCCACGGGGGAGACCCAGTACTTC.

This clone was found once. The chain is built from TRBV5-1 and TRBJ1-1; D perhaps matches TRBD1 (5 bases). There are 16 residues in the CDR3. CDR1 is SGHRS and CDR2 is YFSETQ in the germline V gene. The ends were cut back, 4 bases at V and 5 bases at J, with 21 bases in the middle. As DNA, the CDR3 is TGCGCCAGCAGCCTCTCGGGGGGGAGCGTGAGGACTGAAGCTTTCTTT. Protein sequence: CASSLSGGSVRTEAFF.

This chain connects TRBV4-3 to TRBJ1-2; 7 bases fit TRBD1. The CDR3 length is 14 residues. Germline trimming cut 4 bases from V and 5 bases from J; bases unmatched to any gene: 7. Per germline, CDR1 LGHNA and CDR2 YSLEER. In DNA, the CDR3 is TGCGCCAGCAGCCCCACAGGGACAGCTTATGGCTACACCTTC. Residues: CASSPTGTAYGYTF.

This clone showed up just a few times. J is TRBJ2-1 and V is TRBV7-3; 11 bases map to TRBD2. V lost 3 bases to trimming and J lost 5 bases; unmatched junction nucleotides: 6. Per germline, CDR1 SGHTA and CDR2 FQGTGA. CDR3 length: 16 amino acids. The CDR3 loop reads CASSLGLAGGHNEQFF. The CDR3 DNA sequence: TGTGCCAGCAGCTTGGGTCTAGCGGGGGGCCACAATGAGCAGTTCTTC.